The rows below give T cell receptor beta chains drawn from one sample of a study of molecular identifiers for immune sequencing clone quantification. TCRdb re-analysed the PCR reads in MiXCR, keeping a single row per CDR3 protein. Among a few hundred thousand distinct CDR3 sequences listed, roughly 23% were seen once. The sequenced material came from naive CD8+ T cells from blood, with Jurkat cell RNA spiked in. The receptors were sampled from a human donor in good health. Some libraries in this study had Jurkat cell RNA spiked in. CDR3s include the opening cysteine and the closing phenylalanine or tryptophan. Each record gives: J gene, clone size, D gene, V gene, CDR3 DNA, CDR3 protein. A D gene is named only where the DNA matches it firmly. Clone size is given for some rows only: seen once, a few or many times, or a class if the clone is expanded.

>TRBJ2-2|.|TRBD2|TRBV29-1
TGCAGCGTTGAAGAGTCACTAGCGGGAGGGAGGGGCACCGGGGAGCTGTTTTTT
CSVEESLAGGRGTGELFF
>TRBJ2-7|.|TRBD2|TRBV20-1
TGCAGTGCTAGAGCTTTGCGGGGGACCTACGAGCAGTACTTC
CSARALRGTYEQYF
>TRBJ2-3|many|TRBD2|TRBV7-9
TGTGCCAGCAGCCCCCTCGGGGGGAGCACAGATACGCAGTATTTT
CASSPLGGSTDTQYF
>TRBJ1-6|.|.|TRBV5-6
TGTGCCAGCAGCTTGGCAGGACTACGGGGCACAAATTCACCCCTCCACTTT
CASSLAGLRGTNSPLHF
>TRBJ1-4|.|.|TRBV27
TGTGCCAGCAGCACCCTGGGCGCAACTAATGAAAAACTGTTTTTT
CASSTLGATNEKLFF
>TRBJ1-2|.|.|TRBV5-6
TGTGCCAGCAACTCTGCCCTCCGCCCGACACCGAACTATGGCTACACCTTC
CASNSALRPTPNYGYTF
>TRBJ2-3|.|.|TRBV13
TGTGCCAGCAGTCCACAGCCTAGGGCAGATACGCAGTATTTT
CASSPQPRADTQYF
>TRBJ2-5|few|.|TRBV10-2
TGCGCCTCGTCGTCTTCTTCAGGCCAAGAGACCCAGTACTTC
CASSSSSGQETQYF
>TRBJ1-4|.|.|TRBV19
TGTGCCAGTAGCGAGGATACAACTAATGAAAAACTGTTTTTT
CASSEDTTNEKLFF
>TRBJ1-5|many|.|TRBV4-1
TGCGCCAGCAGCCATGTAGGAGATAGCAATCAGCCCCAGCATTTT
CASSHVGDSNQPQHF
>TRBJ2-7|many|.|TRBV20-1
TGCAGTGCTAGTGGTACAGGATGGTACGAGCAGTACTTC
CSASGTGWYEQYF
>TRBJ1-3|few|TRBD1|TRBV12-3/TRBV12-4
TGTGCCAGCAGACAGACAGGGCTCGAGTCTGGAAACACCATATATTTT
CASRQTGLESGNTIYF
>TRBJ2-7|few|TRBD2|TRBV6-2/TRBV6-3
TGTGCCAGCAGTTACGTAGCGGGGACCCCCTACGAGCAGTACTTC
CASSYVAGTPYEQYF
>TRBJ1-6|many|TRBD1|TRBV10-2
TGCGCCAGCACCCAGAGGACAGGGTGGGGTTCACCCCTCCACTTT
CASTQRTGWGSPLHF
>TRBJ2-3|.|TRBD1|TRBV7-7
TGTGCCAGCAGCCCGAACGACAGGGGAGCAGATACGCAGTATTTT
CASSPNDRGADTQYF